This entry concerns a single T cell receptor (beta chain). The table came from immunoSEQ multiplex PCR; TCRdb's copy has only in-frame clones and leaves some out. The profile covers roughly 14,000 clones, with about two thirds appearing a single time and 20% to 25% taken by the ten largest. Trimming cost V 3 bases and J 3 bases; bases outside gene matches: 10. Germline lookup yields CDR1 MGHDK and CDR2 SYGVNS. The CDR3 is made up of 18 amino acids. The sample originates from a study of neoadjuvant nivolumab and ipilimumab in lung cancer. The wider study: Nivolumab 3 mg/kg was given days 1, 15 and 29, plus ipilimumab 1 mg/kg day 1 in combination.

This chain connects TRBV25-1 to TRBJ2-2; 10 bases line up with TRBD2. This receptor was obtained from an adult with non-small cell lung cancer. The specimen comprised peripheral blood, sampled after neoadjuvant nivolumab, alone or with ipilimumab, at or shortly before surgery. CDR3 in DNA: TGTGCCAGCAGTGATCCTAGCGGGAGAGGGGCGGACACCGGGGAGCTGTTTTTT. It yields the protein CASSDPSGRGADTGELFF.